These 6 T cell receptor beta chains share one sample of origin, sequenced in a study of liver allograft versus peripheral blood T cells. Overall study context: In transplanted livers, T cell receptor repertoires were compared with those found in the recipients' peripheral blood.

One entry per CDR3 protein, called by TCRdb with MiXCR from the reads. The data show hundreds of distinct CDR3 sequences, with about a sixth seen just once and 9.5% to 15% held by the top ten. Receptors originate from a human patient who had a liver transplant. T cells may partly derive from the graft donor.

In its sample, this clonotype ranks as medium-sized. The chain links TRBV5-6 to TRBJ2-3, with D possibly TRBD2 on 5 matching bases. The CDR3 is 16 amino acids. The V end lost 2 bases, the J end lost 0 bases, and 13 bases lay between the germline ends. The germline CDR1 and CDR2 sequences are SGHDT and YYEEEE. The CDR3 is CASSFSSQRSTDTQYF. The CDR3 region has the DNA TGTGCCAGCAGCTTCTCCTCTCAGCGGAGCACAGATACGCAGTATTTT.

This clonotype is classed as medium-sized. The chain carries TRBV20-1 and TRBJ1-2, with 7 bases identical to TRBD1. Germline CDR1 is DFQATT and CDR2 is SNEGSKA (reference sequence). The CDR3 spans 13 residues. With 2 bases clipped from V and 0 bases from J, the junction kept 0 bases outside the gene matches. The CDR3 loop is CSARQGANYGYTF. In DNA form, the CDR3 reads TGCAGTGCTAGACAGGGGGCTAACTATGGCTACACCTTC.

The chain couples TRBV7-4 to TRBJ1-3; possibly TRBD1 for D (5 bases). The CDR3 covers 16 residues. Trimming stripped 4 bases from V and 0 bases from J, with 13 bases between. Per germline, CDR1 SGHVT and CDR2 SQSDAQ. CDR3 sequence reads: CASSWDAWSSGNTIYF. CDR3 DNA: TGTGCCAGCAGCTGGGACGCATGGAGCTCTGGAAACACCATATATTTT.

This clonotype appeared a few times. The chain combines TRBV20-1 with TRBJ1-4; D unclear. The V gene's germline CDR1 is DFQATT and CDR2 SNEGSKA (reference sequence). CDR3 length equals 14 residues. Between the trimmed V and J ends, which lost 6 bases and 5 bases, there was a span of 16 bases. This CDR3 reads CSARRTEQNEKLFF. CDR3 nucleotide sequence: TGCAGTGCCAGACGGACGGAGCAAAATGAAAAACTGTTTTTT.

In its sample, this clonotype is medium-sized. The chain uses TRBV29-1 and TRBJ2-5; TRBD2 matches at 8 bases. With V trimmed by 8 bases and J by 4 bases, 6 bases remained unmatched. Germline values: CDR1 SQVTM, CDR2 ANQGSEA. CDR3 length: 12 residues. CDR3 residues: CSHSLAGETQYF. The DNA for the CDR3 is TGCAGCCATAGCCTAGCGGGAGAGACCCAGTACTTC.

The CDR3: CASSRQGYGYTF. The CDR3 DNA reads TGTGCCAGCAGTAGACAAGGTTATGGCTACACCTTC. This rearrangement joins TRBV2 to TRBJ1-2; D is undetermined. CDR1 is SNHLY and CDR2 is FYNNEI in the germline V gene. V shed 5 bases and J shed 5 bases, with 9 bases lying between them. This CDR3 spans 12 amino acids.